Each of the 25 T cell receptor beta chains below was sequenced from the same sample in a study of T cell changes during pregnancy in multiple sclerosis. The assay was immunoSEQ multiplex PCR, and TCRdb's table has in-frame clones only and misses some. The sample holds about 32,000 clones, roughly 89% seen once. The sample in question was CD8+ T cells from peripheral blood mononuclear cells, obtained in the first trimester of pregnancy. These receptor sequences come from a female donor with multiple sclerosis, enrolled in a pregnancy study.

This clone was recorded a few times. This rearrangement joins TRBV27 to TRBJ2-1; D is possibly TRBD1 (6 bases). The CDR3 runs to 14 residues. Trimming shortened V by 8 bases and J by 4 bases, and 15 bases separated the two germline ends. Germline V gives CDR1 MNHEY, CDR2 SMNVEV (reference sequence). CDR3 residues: CASGPQGPYNEQFF. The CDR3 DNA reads TGTGCCAGCGGCCCTCAGGGGCCGTACAATGAGCAGTTCTTC.

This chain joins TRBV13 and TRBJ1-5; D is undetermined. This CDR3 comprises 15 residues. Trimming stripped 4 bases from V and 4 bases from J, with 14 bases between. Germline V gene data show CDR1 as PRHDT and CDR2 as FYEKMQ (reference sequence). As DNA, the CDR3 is TGTGCCAGCAGCTCCCGACTTAGCCCTAATCAGCCCCAGCATTTT. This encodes CASSSRLSPNQPQHF.

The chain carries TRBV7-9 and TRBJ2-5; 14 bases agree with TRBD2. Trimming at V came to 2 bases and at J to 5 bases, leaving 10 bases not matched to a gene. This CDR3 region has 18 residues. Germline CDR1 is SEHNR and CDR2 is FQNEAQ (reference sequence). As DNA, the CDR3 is TGTGCCAGCAGCTTACTGACTAGCGGGAGGGTAGTTAAGGAGACCCAGTACTTC. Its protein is CASSLLTSGRVVKETQYF. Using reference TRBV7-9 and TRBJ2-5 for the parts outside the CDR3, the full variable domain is DTGVSQNPRHKITKRGQNVTFRCDPISEHNRLYWYRQTLGQGPEFLTYFQNEAQLEKSRLLSDRFSAERPKGSFSTLEIQRTEQGDSAMYLCASSLLTSGRVVKETQYFGPGTRLLVL.

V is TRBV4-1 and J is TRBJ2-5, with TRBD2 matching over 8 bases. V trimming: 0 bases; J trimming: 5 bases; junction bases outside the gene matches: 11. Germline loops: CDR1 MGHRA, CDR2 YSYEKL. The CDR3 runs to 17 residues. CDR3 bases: TGCGCCAGCAGCCAAGAATTAAGGGGACTAGGTCCTGAGACCCAGTACTTC. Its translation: CASSQELRGLGPETQYF.

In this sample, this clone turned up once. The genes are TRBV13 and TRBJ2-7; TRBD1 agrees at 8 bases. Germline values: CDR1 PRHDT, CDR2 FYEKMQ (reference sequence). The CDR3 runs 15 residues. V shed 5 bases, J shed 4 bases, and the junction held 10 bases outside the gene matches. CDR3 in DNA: TGTGCCAGCAGCACCGCAGGGGGCGTCGCGTACGAGCAGTACTTC. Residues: CASSTAGGVAYEQYF.

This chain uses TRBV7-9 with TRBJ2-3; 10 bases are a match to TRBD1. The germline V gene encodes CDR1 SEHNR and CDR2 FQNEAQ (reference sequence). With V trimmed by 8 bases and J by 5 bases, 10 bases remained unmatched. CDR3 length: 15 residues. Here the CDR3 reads CASYPRDRGVDTQYF. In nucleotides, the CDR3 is TGTGCCAGCTACCCCCGGGACAGGGGAGTAGATACGCAGTATTTT. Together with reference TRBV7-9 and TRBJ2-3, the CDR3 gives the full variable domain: DTGVSQNPRHKITKRGQNVTFRCDPISEHNRLYWYRQTLGQGPEFLTYFQNEAQLEKSRLLSDRFSAERPKGSFSTLEIQRTEQGDSAMYLCASYPRDRGVDTQYFGPGTRLTVL.

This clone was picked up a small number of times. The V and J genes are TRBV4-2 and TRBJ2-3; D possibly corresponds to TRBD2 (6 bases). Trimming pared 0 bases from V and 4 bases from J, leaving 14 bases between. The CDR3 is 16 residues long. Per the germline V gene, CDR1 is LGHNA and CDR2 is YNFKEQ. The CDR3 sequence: CASSQELQTGADTQYF. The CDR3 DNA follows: TGTGCCAGCAGCCAAGAGCTCCAAACGGGGGCAGATACGCAGTATTTT.

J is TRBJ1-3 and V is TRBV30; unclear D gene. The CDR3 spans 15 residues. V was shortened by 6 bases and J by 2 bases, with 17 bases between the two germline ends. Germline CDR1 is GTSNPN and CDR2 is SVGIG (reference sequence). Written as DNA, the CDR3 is TGTGCCTGTCAGAGAAGCCCGGAGACTGGAAACACCATATATTTT. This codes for CACQRSPETGNTIYF.

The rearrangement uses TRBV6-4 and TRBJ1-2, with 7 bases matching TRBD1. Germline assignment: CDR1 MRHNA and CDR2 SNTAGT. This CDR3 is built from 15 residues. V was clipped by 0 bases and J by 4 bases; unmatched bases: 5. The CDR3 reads CASSDSGQFSYGYTF. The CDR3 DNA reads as TGTGCCAGCAGTGACTCGGGACAGTTCTCCTATGGCTACACCTTC.

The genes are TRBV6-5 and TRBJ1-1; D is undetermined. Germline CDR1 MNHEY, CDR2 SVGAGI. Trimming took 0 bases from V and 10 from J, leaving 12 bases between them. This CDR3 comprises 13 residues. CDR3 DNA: TGTGCCAGCAGTTACTCGATTTTCGGTGGAGCTTTCTTT. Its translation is CASSYSIFGGAFF.

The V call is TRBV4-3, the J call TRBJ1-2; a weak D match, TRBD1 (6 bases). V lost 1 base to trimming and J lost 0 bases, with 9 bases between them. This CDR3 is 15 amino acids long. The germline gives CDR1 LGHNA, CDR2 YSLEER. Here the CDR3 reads CASSQGSGANYGYTF. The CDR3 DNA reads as TGCGCCAGCAGCCAAGGGTCAGGGGCTAACTATGGCTACACCTTC.

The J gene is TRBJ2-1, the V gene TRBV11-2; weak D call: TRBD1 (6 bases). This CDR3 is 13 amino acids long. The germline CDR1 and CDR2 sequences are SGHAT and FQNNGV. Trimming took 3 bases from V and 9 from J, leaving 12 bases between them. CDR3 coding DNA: TGTGCCAGCAGCTTCAGGGGCGCTAGTGAGCAGTTCTTC. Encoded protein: CASSFRGASEQFF. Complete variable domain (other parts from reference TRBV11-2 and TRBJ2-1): EAGVAQSPRYKIIEKRQSVAFWCNPISGHATLYWYQQILGQGPKLLIQFQNNGVVDDSQLPKDRFSAERLKGVDSTLKIQPAKLEDSAVYLCASSFRGASEQFFGPGTRLTVL.

The CDR3 DNA follows: TGTGCCAGCAGCTCTGTACCGGGACAGGGGATTAGAGTAGACTACGAGCAGTACTTC. Amino acid sequence: CASSSVPGQGIRVDYEQYF. The rearrangement uses TRBV7-9 and TRBJ2-7, with 10 bases identical to TRBD1. V trimming: 4 bases; J trimming: 3 bases; junction bases outside the gene matches: 18. Per the germline V gene, CDR1 is SEHNR and CDR2 is FQNEAQ (reference sequence). The CDR3 is made up of 19 amino acids.

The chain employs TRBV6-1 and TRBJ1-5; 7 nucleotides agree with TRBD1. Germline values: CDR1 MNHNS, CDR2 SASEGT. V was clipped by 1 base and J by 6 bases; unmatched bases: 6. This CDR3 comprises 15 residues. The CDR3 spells CASSEEEGAFQPQHF. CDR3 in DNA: TGTGCCAGCAGTGAAGAGGAGGGGGCGTTTCAGCCCCAGCATTTT.

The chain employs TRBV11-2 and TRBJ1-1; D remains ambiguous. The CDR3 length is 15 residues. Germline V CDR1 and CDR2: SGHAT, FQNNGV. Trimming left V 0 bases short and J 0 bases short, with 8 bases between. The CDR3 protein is CASSLEATVNTEAFF. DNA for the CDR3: TGTGCCAGCAGCTTAGAAGCGACGGTGAACACTGAAGCTTTCTTT.

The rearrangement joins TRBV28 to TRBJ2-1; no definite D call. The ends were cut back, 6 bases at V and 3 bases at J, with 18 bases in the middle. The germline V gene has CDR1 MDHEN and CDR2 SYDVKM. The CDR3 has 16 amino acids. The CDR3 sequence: CASSSLGPRIYNEQFF. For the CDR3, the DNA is TGTGCCAGCAGCTCTCTCGGTCCTAGGATCTACAATGAGCAGTTCTTC.

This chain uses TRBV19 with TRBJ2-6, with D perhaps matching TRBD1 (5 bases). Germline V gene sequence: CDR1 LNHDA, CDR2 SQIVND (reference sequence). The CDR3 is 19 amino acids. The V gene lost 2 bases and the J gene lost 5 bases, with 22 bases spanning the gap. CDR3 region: CASSINRQGTFVWANVLTF. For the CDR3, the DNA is TGTGCCAGTAGTATAAACAGGCAGGGTACATTTGTCTGGGCCAACGTCCTGACTTTC.

The CDR3 protein is CASSGDITSTDTQYF. For the CDR3, the DNA is TGCGCCAGCAGTGGGGACATCACAAGCACAGATACGCAGTATTTT. V is TRBV10-1 and J is TRBJ2-3; possible D gene TRBD1, 6 bases. The CDR3 runs 15 residues. Per the germline V gene, CDR1 is WNHNN and CDR2 is SYGVQD (reference sequence). Trimming stripped 4 bases from V and 0 bases from J, with 11 bases between.

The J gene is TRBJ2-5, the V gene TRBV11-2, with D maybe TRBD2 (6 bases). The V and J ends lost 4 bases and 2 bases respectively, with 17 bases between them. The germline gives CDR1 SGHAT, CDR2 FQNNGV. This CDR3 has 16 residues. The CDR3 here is CASSSPDGLLQETQYF. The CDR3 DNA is TGTGCCAGCAGCTCCCCCGATGGACTACTACAAGAGACCCAGTACTTC.

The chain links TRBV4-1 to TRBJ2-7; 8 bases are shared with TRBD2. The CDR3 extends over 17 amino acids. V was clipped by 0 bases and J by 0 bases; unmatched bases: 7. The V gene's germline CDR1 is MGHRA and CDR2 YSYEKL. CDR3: CASSQDRASGFSYEQYF. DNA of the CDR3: TGCGCCAGCAGCCAAGATAGGGCTAGCGGGTTCTCCTACGAGCAGTACTTC.

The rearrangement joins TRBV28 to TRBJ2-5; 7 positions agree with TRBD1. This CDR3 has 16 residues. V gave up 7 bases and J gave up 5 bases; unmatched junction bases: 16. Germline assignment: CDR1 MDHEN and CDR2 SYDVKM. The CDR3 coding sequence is TGTGCCAGCACTACACAACTCAGGGGGAGAGCGGAGACCCAGTACTTC. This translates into CASTTQLRGRAETQYF.

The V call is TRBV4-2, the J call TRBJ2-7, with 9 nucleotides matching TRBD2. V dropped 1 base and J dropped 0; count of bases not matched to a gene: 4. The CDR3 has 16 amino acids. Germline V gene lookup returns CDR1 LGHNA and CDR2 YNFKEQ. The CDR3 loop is CASSQVTSGPSYEQYF. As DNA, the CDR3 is TGTGCCAGCAGCCAAGTGACTAGCGGACCCTCCTACGAGCAGTACTTC.

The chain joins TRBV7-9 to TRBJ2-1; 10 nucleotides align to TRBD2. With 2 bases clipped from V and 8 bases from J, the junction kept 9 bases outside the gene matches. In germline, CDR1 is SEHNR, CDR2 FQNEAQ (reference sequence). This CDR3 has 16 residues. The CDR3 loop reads CASSLILAGEGHEQFF. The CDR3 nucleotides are TGTGCCAGCAGCTTAATTCTAGCGGGAGAAGGCCATGAGCAGTTCTTC.

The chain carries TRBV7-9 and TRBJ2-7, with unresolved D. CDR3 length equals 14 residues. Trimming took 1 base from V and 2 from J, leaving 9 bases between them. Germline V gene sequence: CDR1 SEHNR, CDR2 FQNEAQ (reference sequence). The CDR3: CASSLGIGPYEQYF. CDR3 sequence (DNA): TGTGCCAGCAGCTTAGGGATTGGGCCCTACGAGCAGTACTTC.

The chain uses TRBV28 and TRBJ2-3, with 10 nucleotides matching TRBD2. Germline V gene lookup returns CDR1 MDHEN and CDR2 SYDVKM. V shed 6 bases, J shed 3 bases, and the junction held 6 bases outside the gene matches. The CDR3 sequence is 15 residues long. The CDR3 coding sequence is TGTGCCAGCAGCCTTGGACTAGCGGCGACAGATACGCAGTATTTT. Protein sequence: CASSLGLAATDTQYF.